This entry features one TCR beta chain sequence. The target antigen is unknown. This entry is derived from a study of prognosis after radiotherapy for stage I lung cancer. About the study: Each patient with non-small cell lung cancer was deemed medically inoperable. Study conclusions and caveats: Before stereotactic body radiation therapy the median unique TCR clone count was about 10,000, and afterwards it fell to approximately 6,900.

Genomic DNA yielded TCR beta CDR3, amplified by two-round multiplex PCR. Used in first-round PCR were primers specific to each TRBV and TRBJ gene. For its second round, the PCR relied on universal primers. Using its own MiXCR run on the multiplex PCR reads, TCRdb lists one record per CDR3 protein. The sample lists fewer than 65,000 distinct CDR3 sequences; around a third were seen once. Between the trimmed V and J ends, which lost 3 bases and 5 bases, there was a span of 10 bases. The CDR3 is 12 residues long. Germline V gene sequence: CDR1 DFQATT, CDR2 SNEGSKA (reference sequence). The sample was PBMCs, taken before or after stereotactic body radiation therapy (not recorded which). The V gene is TRBV20-1, the J gene TRBJ1-2; D remains unclear. This TCR derives from a donor over 45 with non-small cell lung cancer. The CDR3 region is CSARGIYYGYTF. CDR3 nucleotide sequence: TGCAGTGCTAGGGGGATTTATTATGGCTACACCTTC.